These 20 T cell receptor beta chains originate from one sample sequenced in a study of shared clonotypes between healthy human individuals. TCRdb keeps only in-frame clones here, not all; method: immunoSEQ multiplex PCR. The data hold under 2,500,000 clones, with around 95% observed a single time. Sample: naive CD4+ T cells sorted from blood. Subset denoted: CD45RA+ positively selected. All receptors come from a man younger than 30 in good health.

The V call is TRBV6-5, the J call TRBJ2-2, with D hard to call. Germline assignment: CDR1 MNHEY and CDR2 SVGAGI. The CDR3 has 14 amino acids. V was pared by 4 bases and J by 3 bases, with 9 bases between. Here the CDR3 reads CASSLTQYTGELFF. CDR3 nucleotides: TGTGCCAGCAGTTTGACTCAATACACCGGGGAGCTGTTTTTT.

The chain employs TRBV9 and TRBJ2-7; D gene unclear. In germline, CDR1 is SGDLS, CDR2 YYNGEE. The CDR3 has 12 residues. Trimming removed 4 bases at V and 10 bases at J, with 15 bases between. The DNA of the CDR3 is TGTGCCAGCAGCTCGCCGGGTATGGGACAGTACTTC. It yields the protein CASSSPGMGQYF.

Note on this clone: Other DNA sequences in the sample encode the same CDR3. V usage is TRBV19 and J usage is TRBJ1-1; D uncertain. V dropped 3 bases and J dropped 0 bases, with 8 bases sitting between them. The CDR3 spans 14 residues. The germline CDR1 and CDR2 sequences are LNHDA and SQIVND (reference sequence). CDR3 residues: CASSIGGLNTEAFF. The CDR3 DNA reads as TGTGCCAGTAGTATCGGCGGTCTGAACACTGAAGCTTTCTTT.

The V and J genes are TRBV5-4 and TRBJ2-3, with 10 bases matching TRBD2. Germline V gene lookup returns CDR1 SGHNT and CDR2 YYREEE (reference sequence). V was pared by 4 bases and J by 4 bases, with 6 bases of the junction left unmatched. CDR3 size: 15 residues. CDR3 protein: CASSGSSGRADTQYF. The CDR3 DNA reads TGTGCCAGCAGCGGGTCTAGCGGGAGAGCAGATACGCAGTATTTT.

The chain is built from TRBV29-1 and TRBJ2-2, with 10 bases fitting TRBD1. With 3 bases clipped from V and 7 bases from J, the junction kept 2 bases outside the gene matches. This CDR3 has 13 amino acids. Germline CDR1 reads SQVTM; CDR2 reads ANQGSEA. For the CDR3, the DNA is TGCAGCGTTGAGACAGGGGGCATCGGGGAGCTGTTTTTT. Translating it yields CSVETGGIGELFF.

J is TRBJ1-6 and V is TRBV27, with D possibly TRBD1 on 6 matching bases. V lost 8 bases to trimming and J lost 7 bases, with 15 bases between them. Germline CDR1 and CDR2: MNHEY and SMNVEV (reference sequence). CDR3 size: 14 residues. The CDR3 nucleotides read TGTGCCAGCGGGATCGGACAGAAAAATTCACCCCTCCACTTT. This sequence encodes CASGIGQKNSPLHF.

The chain employs TRBV5-1 and TRBJ2-3; TRBD1 matches 12 bases. Trimming removed 4 bases from V and 4 bases from J; junction bases left unmatched: 7. The CDR3 is 16 amino acids. Per germline, CDR1 SGHRS and CDR2 YFSETQ. The DNA for the CDR3 is TGCGCCAGCAGCCCCGTTGGGACAGGGGGCGCAGATACGCAGTATTTT. Encoded protein: CASSPVGTGGADTQYF.

The chain is built from TRBV10-3 and TRBJ2-2, with a tentative D call TRBD2 (6 bases). Between the trimmed V and J ends, which lost 5 bases and 5 bases, there was a span of 15 bases. This CDR3 region has 15 residues. CDR1 and CDR2 from the germline V gene are ENHRY and SYGVKD. CDR3 sequence reads: CAISPGTGATGELFF. The DNA for the CDR3 is TGTGCCATCAGTCCTGGGACTGGTGCGACCGGGGAGCTGTTTTTT.

A remark on this clone: An end of the junction does not agree with germline; a read error may underlie this. This CDR3 is CAIRERGKYTEAFF. In DNA form, the CDR3 reads TGTGCCATCCGTGAAAGGGGTAAATACACTGAAGCTTTCTTT. This sequence joins TRBV10-3 and TRBJ1-1; perhaps TRBD1 as D (5 bases). CDR1 and CDR2 from the germline V gene are ENHRY and SYGVKD. There are 14 residues in the CDR3.

This chain joins TRBV7-6 and TRBJ2-5; D may be TRBD1 (6 bases). Germline CDR1 SGHVS, CDR2 FNYEAQ. This CDR3 has 13 residues. The V end lost 2 bases, the J end lost 5 bases, and 9 bases lay between the germline ends. The CDR3 loop reads CASSLNRVETQYF. The DNA for the CDR3 is TGTGCCAGCAGCTTAAACAGGGTTGAGACCCAGTACTTC.

V usage is TRBV6-1 and J usage is TRBJ2-6; either TRBD1 or TRBD2 may fit D (6 bases each). This CDR3 has 15 residues. Germline-derived CDR1 and CDR2 are MNHNS and SASEGT. V dropped 2 bases and J dropped 4 bases, with 9 bases sitting between them. CDR3 DNA sequence: TGTGCCAGCAGTGAATGGGGGGCCGGGGCCAACGTCCTGACTTTC. Its translation is CASSEWGAGANVLTF.

The CDR3 DNA is TGTGCCAGCACCCAGGGGAGCTCTGGGGCCAACGTCCTGACTTTC. It codes for CASTQGSSGANVLTF. V gene TRBV6-5 combines with J gene TRBJ2-6; weak D call: TRBD1 (6 bases). V was cut by 7 bases and J by 0 bases, with 10 bases left in between. Per the germline V gene, CDR1 is MNHEY and CDR2 is SVGAGI. The CDR3 runs 15 residues.

Concerning this clone itself: The identical CDR3 is also encoded by other nucleotide sequences in the sample. The chain links TRBV5-4 to TRBJ1-3; D is uncertain. This CDR3 is 13 amino acids long. Germline V CDR1 and CDR2: SGHNT, YYREEE (reference sequence). V was trimmed by 0 bases and J by 0 bases, leaving 1 base between them. The chain's CDR3 is CASSLGSGNTIYF. The CDR3 DNA reads as TGTGCCAGCAGCTTGGGCTCTGGAAACACCATATATTTT.

This chain uses TRBV18 with TRBJ2-1; D unresolved. V was trimmed by 4 bases and J by 6 bases, leaving 10 bases between them. The CDR3 consists of 13 residues. Germline CDR1 and CDR2: KGHSH and LQKENI. The chain's CDR3 is CASSLGQVNEQFF. The CDR3 DNA follows: TGTGCCAGCTCACTGGGTCAGGTCAATGAGCAGTTCTTC.

For this clone: Distinct nucleotide sequences in the sample also encode this CDR3. The rearrangement joins TRBV5-1 to TRBJ2-3; unclear D gene. The CDR3 covers 13 residues. Trimming cost V 0 bases and J 0 bases, with 2 bases left between them. CDR1 and CDR2 (germline): SGHRS, YFSETQ. CDR3 protein: CASSLGSTDTQYF. CDR3 coding DNA: TGCGCCAGCAGCTTGGGAAGCACAGATACGCAGTATTTT. Full variable domain (outside the CDR3, taken from reference TRBV5-1 and TRBJ2-3): KAGVTQTPRYLIKTRGQQVTLSCSPISGHRSVSWYQQTPGQGLQFLFEYFSETQRNKGNFPGRFSGRQFSNSRSEMNVSTLELGDSALYLCASSLGSTDTQYFGPGTRLTVL.

The V gene is TRBV2, the J gene TRBJ2-1; D gene ambiguous. V was shortened by 4 bases and J by 5 bases, with 9 bases between the two germline ends. Germline lookup yields CDR1 SNHLY and CDR2 FYNNEI. The CDR3 loop spans 13 amino acids. The CDR3 DNA reads as TGTGCCAGCAGTGGCACGGGCGACAATGAGCAGTTCTTC. Amino acid sequence: CASSGTGDNEQFF.

V is TRBV5-6 and J is TRBJ1-6; possibly TRBD1 for D (5 bases). V gave up 4 bases and J gave up 7 bases, with 15 bases separating them. Germline CDR1 and CDR2: SGHDT and YYEEEE. There are 15 residues in the CDR3. The CDR3 DNA follows: TGTGCCAGCAGCCCATTTGGGACTTACAATTCACCCCTCCACTTT. This encodes CASSPFGTYNSPLHF.

CDR3 residues: CASSDTSGLGKNIQYF. The DNA for the CDR3 is TGCGCCAGCAGTGATACTAGCGGGCTGGGGAAAAACATTCAGTACTTC. The V and J genes are TRBV10-1 and TRBJ2-4, with 9 bases matching TRBD2. The CDR3 length is 16 residues. Germline V gene lookup returns CDR1 WNHNN and CDR2 SYGVQD (reference sequence). V trimming: 3 bases; J trimming: 4 bases; junction bases outside the gene matches: 7.

The CDR3 nucleotides are TGTGCCAGCAGAGCTCTAGGGTTGGAGACCCAGTACTTC. Translation gives CASRALGLETQYF. V usage is TRBV2 and J usage is TRBJ2-5; D is ambiguous. Trimming cost V 6 bases and J 5 bases, with 13 bases left between them. CDR1 and CDR2 from the germline V gene are SNHLY and FYNNEI. This CDR3 is built from 13 residues.

The chain combines TRBV2 with TRBJ1-5; D may be TRBD1 (5 bases). The CDR3 spans 13 residues. The germline gives CDR1 SNHLY, CDR2 FYNNEI. Trimming took off 7 bases at V and 3 bases at J, with 10 bases between the two ends. In DNA, the CDR3 is TGTGCCAGCACCAGGGACCCCAATCAGCCCCAGCATTTT. Its protein is CASTRDPNQPQHF.